A single sample is the source of the 20 T cell receptor beta chains below, sequenced in a study of blood T cell repertoires in COVID-19. Produced via immunoSEQ multiplex PCR; TCRdb's table is partial and in-frame only. The sample comprises fewer than 250,000 clones, about 86% of which are singletons, and 3.5% to 4.5% rests with the top ten. Sequenced: PBMCs or T cells enriched from blood (not recorded which). These receptors all stem from a woman in her thirties or forties with acute COVID-19.

The rearrangement links TRBV5-1 to TRBJ2-3, with D hard to call. This CDR3 is 13 amino acids long. Trimming pared 2 bases from V and 4 bases from J, leaving 8 bases between. Germline CDR1 SGHRS, CDR2 YFSETQ. CDR3 amino acids: CASSFQVADTQYF. Here the CDR3 DNA reads TGCGCCAGCAGCTTCCAGGTTGCAGATACGCAGTATTTT.

The rearrangement joins TRBV7-7 to TRBJ1-1; 7 nucleotides align to TRBD1. Germline loops: CDR1 SSHAT, CDR2 FNYEAQ (reference sequence). V trimming: 4 bases; J trimming: 2 bases; junction bases outside the gene matches: 4. There are 14 residues in the CDR3. CDR3 in DNA: TGTGCCAGCAGCTCCGGACAGGCAAACACTGAAGCTTTCTTT. This translates into CASSSGQANTEAFF. Based on the CDR3 plus reference TRBV7-7 and TRBJ1-1, the full variable domain is GAGVSQSPRYKVTKRGQDVTLRCDPISSHATLYWYQQALGQGPEFLTYFNYEAQPDKSGLPSDRFSAERPEGSISTLTIQRTEQRDSAMYRCASSSGQANTEAFFGQGTRLTVV.

The chain joins TRBV5-5 to TRBJ2-3; 8 nucleotides match TRBD1. The CDR3 runs 15 residues. Germline V gene lookup returns CDR1 SGHKS and CDR2 YYEKEE (reference sequence). The V and J ends lost 5 bases and 1 base, in that order; junction bases with no gene match: 6. In DNA, the CDR3 is TGTGCCAGCAGGACAGGGGTCGGGGGCACAGATACGCAGTATTTT. It encodes CASRTGVGGTDTQYF.

The genes are TRBV18 and TRBJ1-1; 9 bases align to TRBD1. The V gene's germline CDR1 is KGHSH and CDR2 LQKENI. The ends lost 4 bases at V and 1 base at J; junction bases unmatched: 1. The CDR3 is made up of 14 amino acids. CDR3 protein: CASSLGQGNTEAFF. CDR3 nucleotide sequence: TGTGCCAGCTCACTGGGACAGGGGAACACTGAAGCTTTCTTT.

The chain couples TRBV28 to TRBJ1-5; no clear D gene. This CDR3 spans 15 amino acids. The V end was cut by 5 bases, the J end by 0 bases, with 11 bases between. Germline assignment: CDR1 MDHEN and CDR2 SYDVKM. CDR3 sequence: CASSQLSLSNQPQHF. The CDR3 DNA reads TGTGCCAGCAGTCAACTATCCCTTAGCAATCAGCCCCAGCATTTT.

The chain couples TRBV5-1 to TRBJ1-2, with no clear D. The V end lost 6 bases, the J end lost 9 bases, and 21 bases lay between the germline ends. The V gene's germline CDR1 is SGHRS and CDR2 YFSETQ. This CDR3 contains 14 residues. DNA of the CDR3: TGCGCCAGCACTTTAAACTGGGGAGATTCAAGCTACACCTTC. Its translation: CASTLNWGDSSYTF.

This clone appeared a few times. J is TRBJ1-5 and V is TRBV27, with D possibly being TRBD1 (5 bases). The length of the CDR3 is 14 residues. The germline V gene has CDR1 MNHEY and CDR2 SMNVEV (reference sequence). Trimming cost V 10 bases and J 0 bases, with 13 bases left between them. CDR3 loop: CANTTDISNQPQHF. CDR3 DNA sequence: TGTGCCAACACGACAGATATTAGCAATCAGCCCCAGCATTTT.

This clone has only one observation. This chain links TRBV27 with TRBJ2-7; D gene unclear. This CDR3 is built from 14 residues. Trimming left V 3 bases short and J 1 base short, with 10 bases between. Germline CDR1 MNHEY, CDR2 SMNVEV (reference sequence). As DNA, the CDR3 is TGTGCCAGCAGTTTTGCAGCGAGTTCCTACGAGCAGTACTTC. It specifies CASSFAASSYEQYF.

The V call is TRBV2, the J call TRBJ2-1; possible D gene TRBD1, 7 bases. The CDR3 sequence is 12 residues long. Trimming removed 6 bases at V and 8 bases at J, with 11 bases between. Germline V gene data show CDR1 as SNHLY and CDR2 as FYNNEI. The CDR3 sequence is CASREGADEQFF. The CDR3 DNA sequence: TGTGCCAGCAGGGAGGGGGCGGATGAGCAGTTCTTC.

This clone was recorded once. The V gene is TRBV18, the J gene TRBJ2-7; tentatively, D is TRBD2 (5 bases). V lost 3 bases and J 3 bases, leaving 18 bases between the germline ends. CDR1 is KGHSH and CDR2 is LQKENI in the germline V gene. CDR3 size: 16 residues. The chain's CDR3 is CASSPVLGGKSYEQYF. The CDR3 DNA follows: TGTGCCAGCTCACCGGTTTTAGGAGGAAAGAGCTACGAGCAGTACTTC.

This clone was observed a single time. This CDR3 is also generated by other DNA sequences in the sample. The CDR3 protein is CASSLGGGSGNTIYF. CDR3 in DNA: TGCGCCAGCAGCTTGGGTGGAGGCTCTGGAAACACCATATATTTT. The chain employs TRBV5-1 and TRBJ1-3; D not certain. This CDR3 contains 15 residues. CDR1 SGHRS and CDR2 YFSETQ come from the germline V gene. Trimming shortened V by 0 bases and J by 0 bases, and 7 bases separated the two germline ends.

The chain couples TRBV19 to TRBJ1-1; D remains unclear. V was pared by 7 bases and J by 1 base, with 10 bases between. This CDR3 is built from 13 residues. CDR1 is LNHDA and CDR2 is SQIVND in the germline V gene (reference sequence). The CDR3 loop reads CASMRGWNTEAFF. CDR3 DNA sequence: TGTGCCAGTATGCGGGGTTGGAACACTGAAGCTTTCTTT.

This clone was found once. The chain is built from TRBV19 and TRBJ2-7; TRBD1 matches 9 bases. CDR3 size: 15 residues. Germline values: CDR1 LNHDA, CDR2 SQIVND (reference sequence). J lost 1 base, V lost 5 bases, and 6 bases had no gene match. The CDR3 DNA reads TGTGCCAGTAGTGCCGCCGGGACAGGGTCCTACGAGCAGTACTTC. The encoded protein is CASSAAGTGSYEQYF.

V is TRBV11-2 and J is TRBJ2-1; D gene uncertain. The length of the CDR3 is 14 residues. Trimming removed 0 bases from V and 8 bases from J, with 11 bases in between. Germline CDR1 and CDR2: SGHAT and FQNNGV. The CDR3 bases are TGTGCCAGCAGCTTAGATGTAGCCTTCTATGAGCAGTTCTTC. Translation gives CASSLDVAFYEQFF.

This chain links TRBV6-5 with TRBJ2-7; 7 bases fit TRBD1. Germline CDR1 and CDR2: MNHEY and SVGAGI. The CDR3 totals 13 residues. Germline trimming cut 6 bases from V and 2 bases from J; bases unmatched to any gene: 4. CDR3 amino acids: CASSRDRTYEQYF. Here the CDR3 DNA reads TGTGCCAGCAGCCGGGACAGAACCTACGAGCAGTACTTC.

About this clone itself: This specimen includes other DNA sequences encoding the same CDR3. The chain combines TRBV7-2 with TRBJ1-5; 7 bases map to TRBD1. Germline CDR1 and CDR2: SGHTA and FQGNSA. CDR3 size: 15 residues. J was trimmed by 7 bases and V by 1 base; bases with no gene match: 7. Here the CDR3 reads CASSLGQGGGQPQHF. The CDR3 DNA reads as TGTGCCAGCAGCTTAGGGCAGGGGGGAGGCCAGCCCCAGCATTTT. The whole variable domain, filled in from reference TRBV7-2 and TRBJ1-5, reads GAGVSQSPSNKVTEKGKDVELRCDPISGHTALYWYRQSLGQGLEFLIYFQGNSAPDKSGLPSDRFSAERTGGSVSTLTIQRTQQEDSAVYLCASSLGQGGGQPQHFGDGTRLSIL.

The V gene is TRBV9, the J gene TRBJ2-4; the match to TRBD1 covers 9 bases. There are 14 residues in the CDR3. The junction had 4 bases not matched to a gene; V was cut back by 0 bases and J by 9 bases. Germline V gene data show CDR1 as SGDLS and CDR2 as YYNGEE. CDR3 region: CASSVGTGASIQYF. The CDR3 DNA sequence: TGTGCCAGCAGCGTAGGGACAGGGGCGAGCATTCAGTACTTC.

The genes are TRBV25-1 and TRBJ2-7; 9 nucleotides agree with TRBD1. The CDR3 has 13 amino acids. CDR1 MGHDK and CDR2 SYGVNS come from the germline V gene. The trim removed 4 bases at V and 2 bases at J, leaving 0 bases unmatched. For the CDR3, the DNA is TGTGCCAGCAGTGGACAGGGGGCCTACGAGCAGTACTTC. Protein: CASSGQGAYEQYF.

This clone has only one observation. This chain uses TRBV27 with TRBJ1-5, with D unresolved. Germline values: CDR1 MNHEY, CDR2 SMNVEV (reference sequence). V was clipped by 0 bases and J by 6 bases, with 12 bases between them. There are 15 residues in the CDR3. The CDR3 spells CASSLSYGEIQPQHF. CDR3 bases: TGTGCCAGCAGTTTATCGTACGGAGAAATTCAGCCCCAGCATTTT.

This chain connects TRBV28 to TRBJ1-2, with 7 bases that match TRBD1. With V trimmed by 6 bases and J by 4 bases, 11 bases remained unmatched. The CDR3 is 15 residues long. Germline-derived CDR1 and CDR2 are MDHEN and SYDVKM. The CDR3 loop is CASRIQGSYSYGYTF. CDR3 nucleotides: TGTGCCAGCAGGATACAGGGGTCCTACTCCTATGGCTACACCTTC.